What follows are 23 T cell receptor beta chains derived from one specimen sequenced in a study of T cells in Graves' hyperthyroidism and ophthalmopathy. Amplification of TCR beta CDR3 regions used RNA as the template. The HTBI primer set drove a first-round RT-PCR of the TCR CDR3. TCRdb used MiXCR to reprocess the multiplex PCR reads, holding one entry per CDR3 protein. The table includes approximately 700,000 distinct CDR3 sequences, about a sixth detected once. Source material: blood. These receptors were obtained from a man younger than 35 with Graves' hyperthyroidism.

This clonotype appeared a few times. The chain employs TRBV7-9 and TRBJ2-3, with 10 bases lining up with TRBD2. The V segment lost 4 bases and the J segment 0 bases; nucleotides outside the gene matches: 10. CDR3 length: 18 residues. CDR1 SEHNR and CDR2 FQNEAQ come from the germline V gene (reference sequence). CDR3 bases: TGTGCCAGCAGCTGGGACGGACTAGCGGACCCTAGCACAGATACGCAGTATTTT. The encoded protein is CASSWDGLADPSTDTQYF. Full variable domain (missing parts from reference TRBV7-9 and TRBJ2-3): DTGVSQNPRHKITKRGQNVTFRCDPISEHNRLYWYRQTLGQGPEFLTYFQNEAQLEKSRLLSDRFSAERPKGSFSTLEIQRTEQGDSAMYLCASSWDGLADPSTDTQYFGPGTRLTVL.

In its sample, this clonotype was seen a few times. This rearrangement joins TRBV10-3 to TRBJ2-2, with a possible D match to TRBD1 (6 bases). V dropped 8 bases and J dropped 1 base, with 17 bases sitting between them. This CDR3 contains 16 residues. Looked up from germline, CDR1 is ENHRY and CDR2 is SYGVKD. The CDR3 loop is CAIHVGQPQNTGELFF. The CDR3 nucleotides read TGTGCCATCCATGTAGGACAGCCACAGAACACCGGGGAGCTGTTTTTT.

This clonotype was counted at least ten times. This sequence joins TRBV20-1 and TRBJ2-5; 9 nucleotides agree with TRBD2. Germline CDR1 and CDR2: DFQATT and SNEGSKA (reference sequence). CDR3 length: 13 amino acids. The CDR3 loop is CTLLAGLQETQYF. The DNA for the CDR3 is TGCACATTACTAGCGGGCCTCCAAGAGACCCAGTACTTC.

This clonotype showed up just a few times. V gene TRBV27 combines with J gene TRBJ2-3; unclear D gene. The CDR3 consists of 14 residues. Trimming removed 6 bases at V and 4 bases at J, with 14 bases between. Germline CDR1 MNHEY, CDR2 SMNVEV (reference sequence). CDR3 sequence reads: CASSVDILADTQYF. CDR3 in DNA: TGTGCCAGCAGCGTAGATATTCTCGCAGATACGCAGTATTTT.

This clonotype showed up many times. DNA of the CDR3: TGTGCCAGCAGCTTAGACGGCCCAAACACAGATACGCAGTATTTT. This encodes CASSLDGPNTDTQYF. The gene calls are TRBV11-3 and TRBJ2-3; D is undetermined. The CDR3 is 15 amino acids. Trimming pared 0 bases from V and 2 bases from J, leaving 9 bases between. Germline CDR1 reads SGHNT; CDR2 reads YENEEA. Combining the CDR3 with reference TRBV11-3 and TRBJ2-3 gives the whole variable domain EAGVVQSPRYKIIEKKQPVAFWCNPISGHNTLYWYLQNLGQGPELLIRYENEEAVDDSQLPKDRFSAERLKGVDSTLKIQPAELGDSAVYLCASSLDGPNTDTQYFGPGTRLTVL.

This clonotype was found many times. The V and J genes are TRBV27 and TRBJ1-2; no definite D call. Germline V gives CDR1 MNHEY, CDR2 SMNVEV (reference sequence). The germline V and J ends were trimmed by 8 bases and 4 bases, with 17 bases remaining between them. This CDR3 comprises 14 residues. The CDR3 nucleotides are TGTGCCAGCGGGTCTCCCAAATACATCTATGGCTACACCTTC. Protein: CASGSPKYIYGYTF.

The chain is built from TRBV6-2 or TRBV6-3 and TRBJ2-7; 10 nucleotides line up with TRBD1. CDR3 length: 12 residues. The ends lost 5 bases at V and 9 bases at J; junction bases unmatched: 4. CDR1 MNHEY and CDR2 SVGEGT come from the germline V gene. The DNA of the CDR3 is TGTGCCAGCAGTACCGGACAGGGGGGGCAGTACTTC. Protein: CASSTGQGGQYF.

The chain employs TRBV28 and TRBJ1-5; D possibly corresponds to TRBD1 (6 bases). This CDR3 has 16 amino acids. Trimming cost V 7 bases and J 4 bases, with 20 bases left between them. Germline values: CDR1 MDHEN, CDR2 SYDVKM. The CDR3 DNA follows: TGTGCCAGCAATCCCCGCGGGGGCGGTTTAAATCAGCCCCAGCATTTT. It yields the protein CASNPRGGGLNQPQHF.

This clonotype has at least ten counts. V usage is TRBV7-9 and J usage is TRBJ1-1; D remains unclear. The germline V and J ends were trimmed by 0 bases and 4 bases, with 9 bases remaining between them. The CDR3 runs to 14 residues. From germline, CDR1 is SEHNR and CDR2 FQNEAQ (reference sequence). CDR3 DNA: TGTGCCAGCAGCTTAGCATCCCCAGGCACTGAAGCTTTCTTT. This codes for CASSLASPGTEAFF.

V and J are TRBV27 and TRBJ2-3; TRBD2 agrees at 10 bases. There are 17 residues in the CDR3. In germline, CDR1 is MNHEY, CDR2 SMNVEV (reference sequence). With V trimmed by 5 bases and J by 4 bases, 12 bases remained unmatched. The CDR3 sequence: CASSVSHPSGSADTQYF. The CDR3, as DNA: TGTGCCAGCAGTGTCTCCCACCCTAGCGGGAGTGCAGATACGCAGTATTTT.

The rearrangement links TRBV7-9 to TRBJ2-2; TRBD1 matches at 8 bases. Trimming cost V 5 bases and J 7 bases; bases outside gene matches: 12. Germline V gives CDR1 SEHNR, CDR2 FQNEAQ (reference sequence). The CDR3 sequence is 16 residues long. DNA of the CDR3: TGTGCCAGCAGCCCCCAAGGCCAGGGGGCGGTCGGGGAGCTGTTTTTT. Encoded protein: CASSPQGQGAVGELFF.

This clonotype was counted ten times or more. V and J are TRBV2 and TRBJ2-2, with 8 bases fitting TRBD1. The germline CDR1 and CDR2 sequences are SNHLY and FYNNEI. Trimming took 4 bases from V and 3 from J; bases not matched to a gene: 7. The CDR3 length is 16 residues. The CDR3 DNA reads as TGTGCCAGCAGTGGGACAGGGAACCTCGACACCGGGGAGCTGTTTTTT. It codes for CASSGTGNLDTGELFF.

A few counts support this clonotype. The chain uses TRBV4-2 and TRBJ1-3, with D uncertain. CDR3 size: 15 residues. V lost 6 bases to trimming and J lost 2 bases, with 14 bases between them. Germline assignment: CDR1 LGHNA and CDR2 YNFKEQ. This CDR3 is CASSTESMAGNTIYF. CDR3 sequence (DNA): TGTGCCAGCAGTACCGAAAGCATGGCTGGAAACACCATATATTTT.

The CDR3 sequence is CASSQETLGVNTEAFF. The CDR3 DNA reads as TGCGCCAGCAGCCAAGAGACTCTCGGAGTTAACACTGAAGCTTTCTTT. The gene calls are TRBV4-3 and TRBJ1-1; D call uncertain. This CDR3 is built from 16 residues. Germline lookup yields CDR1 LGHNA and CDR2 YSLEER. The V end was cut by 0 bases, the J end by 2 bases, with 13 bases between.

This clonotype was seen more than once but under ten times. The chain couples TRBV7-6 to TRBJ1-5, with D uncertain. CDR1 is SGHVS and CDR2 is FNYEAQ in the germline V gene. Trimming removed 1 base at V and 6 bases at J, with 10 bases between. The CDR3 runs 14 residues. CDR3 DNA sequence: TGTGCCAGCAGCTTAGGTCCCGGTATTCAGCCCCAGCATTTT. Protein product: CASSLGPGIQPQHF. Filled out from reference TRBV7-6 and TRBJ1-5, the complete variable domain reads GAGVSQSPRYKVTKRGQDVALRCDPISGHVSLYWYRQALGQGPEFLTYFNYEAQQDKSGLPNDRFSAERPEGSISTLTIQRTEQRDSAMYRCASSLGPGIQPQHFGDGTRLSIL.

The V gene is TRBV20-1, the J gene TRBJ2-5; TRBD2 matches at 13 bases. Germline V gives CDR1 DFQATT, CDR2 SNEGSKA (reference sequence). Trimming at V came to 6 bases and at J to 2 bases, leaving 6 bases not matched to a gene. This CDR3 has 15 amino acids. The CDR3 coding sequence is TGCAGTGCCACCGGGACTAGCGGGACTCAAGAGACCCAGTACTTC. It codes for CSATGTSGTQETQYF.

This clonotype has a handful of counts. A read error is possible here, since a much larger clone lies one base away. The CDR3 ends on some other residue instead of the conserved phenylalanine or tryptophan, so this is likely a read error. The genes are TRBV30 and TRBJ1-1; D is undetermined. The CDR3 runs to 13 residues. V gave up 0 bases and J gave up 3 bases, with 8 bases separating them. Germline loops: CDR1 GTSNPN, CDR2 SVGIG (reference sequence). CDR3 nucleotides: TGTGCCTGGAGTGTCGGTAGGGACACTGAAGCTTTCCTT. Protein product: CAWSVGRDTEAFL.

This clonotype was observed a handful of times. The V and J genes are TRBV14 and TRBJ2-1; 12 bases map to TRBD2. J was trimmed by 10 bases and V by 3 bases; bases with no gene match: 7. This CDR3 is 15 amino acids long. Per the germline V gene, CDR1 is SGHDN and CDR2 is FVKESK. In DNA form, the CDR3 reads TGTGCCAGCAGCCACTGGACTAGCGGGAATTGGGAGCAGTTCTTC. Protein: CASSHWTSGNWEQFF.

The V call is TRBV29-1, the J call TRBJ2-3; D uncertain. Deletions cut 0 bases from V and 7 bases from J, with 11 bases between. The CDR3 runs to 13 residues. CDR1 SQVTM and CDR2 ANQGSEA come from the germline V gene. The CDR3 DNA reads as TGCAGCGTTGAAGATCTTACGCTGTATACGCAGTATTTT. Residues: CSVEDLTLYTQYF.

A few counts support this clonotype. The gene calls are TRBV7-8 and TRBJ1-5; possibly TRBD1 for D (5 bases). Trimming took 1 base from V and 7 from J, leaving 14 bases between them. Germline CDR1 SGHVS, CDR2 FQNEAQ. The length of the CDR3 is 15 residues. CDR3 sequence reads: CASSLVGVGAQPQHF. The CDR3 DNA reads TGTGCCAGCAGCTTAGTCGGGGTCGGGGCACAGCCCCAGCATTTT.

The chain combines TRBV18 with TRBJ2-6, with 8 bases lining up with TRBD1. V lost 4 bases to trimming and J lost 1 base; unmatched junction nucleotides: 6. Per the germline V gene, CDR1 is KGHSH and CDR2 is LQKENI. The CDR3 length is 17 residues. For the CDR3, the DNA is TGTGCCAGCTCACAAGGACAGGGTTCTTCTGGGGCCAACGTCCTGACTTTC. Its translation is CASSQGQGSSGANVLTF.

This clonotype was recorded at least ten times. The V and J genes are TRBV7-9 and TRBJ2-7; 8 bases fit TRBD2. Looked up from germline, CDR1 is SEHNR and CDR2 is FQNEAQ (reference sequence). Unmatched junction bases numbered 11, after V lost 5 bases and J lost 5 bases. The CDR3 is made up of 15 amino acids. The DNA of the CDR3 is TGTGCCAGCAGCCTCCGGGCTAGCGGGCGGGACGAGCAGTACTTC. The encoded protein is CASSLRASGRDEQYF.

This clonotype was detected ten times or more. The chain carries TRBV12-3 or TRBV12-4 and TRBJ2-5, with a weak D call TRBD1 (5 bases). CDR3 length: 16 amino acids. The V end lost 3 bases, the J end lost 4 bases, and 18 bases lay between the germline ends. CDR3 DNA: TGTGCCAGCAGTTTCAGTTGGGGCAGAGGCGGAGAGACCCAGTACTTC. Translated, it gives CASSFSWGRGGETQYF.